A single T cell receptor (beta chain) is shown here with its context. The target antigen is unknown. Germline and junction disagree at one end, which may indicate a read error. This specimen comes from a study of tumor and adjacent non-tumor tissue in lung cancer. Findings and limits, study-wide: Significantly higher TCR diversity was found in tumor than normal lung.

The length of the CDR3 is 17 residues. Germline CDR1 and CDR2: MGHRA and YSYEKL. The library came from three nested PCR rounds adapted from ARM-PCR protocols. One entry per CDR3 protein results from TCRdb running MiXCR on the multiplex PCR reads. The table has 65,000 to 95,000 distinct CDR3 sequences, around 65% seen once. This sample's RNA came from whole unsorted tissue. Donors were chemotherapy-naive, newly diagnosed lung cancer surgical patients in China, August–late 2014. This TCR was recovered from a woman between 70 and 85 years old with non-small cell lung cancer. V and J are TRBV4-1 and TRBJ2-7, with 10 bases identical to TRBD2. Sequences were obtained from lung tumor tissue. CDR3 DNA sequence: TGCGCAAGCAGCCAGGGGGCTAGCGGGAGTGGTTCGTATGAGCAGTACTTC. Amino acid sequence: CASSQGASGSGSYEQYF.